The 10 T cell receptor beta chains given below trace back to one sample, sequenced in a study of monozygotic twins with inflammatory bowel disease. TCRdb reprocessed the 5' RACE reads and keeps a single row for each CDR3 protein, giving no DNA. This table holds roughly 160,000 distinct CDR3 sequences. Sequencing was performed on blood. These receptors were obtained from a human donor with ulcerative colitis or Crohn's disease, or a healthy co-twin of an affected twin (not recorded which).

The rearrangement joins TRBV12-3 or TRBV12-4 to TRBJ2-1. The CDR3 totals 15 residues. CDR3 in amino acids: CASSLAGGLYNEQFF.

The rearrangement links TRBV20-1 to TRBJ2-1; TCRdb reports TRBD1, a call that lacks DNA to check it against. The germline V gene encodes CDR1 DFQATT and CDR2 SNEGSKA (reference sequence). The CDR3 has 11 residues. CDR3 loop: CSATAQGEQFF.

V usage is TRBV6-2 or TRBV6-3 and J usage is TRBJ1-2; there is no DNA to check the TCRdb D call of TRBD1. The CDR3 runs to 17 residues. The germline gives CDR1 MNHEY, CDR2 SVGEGT. This CDR3 is CASSPGQRHLYDYGYTF.

The J gene is TRBJ2-7, the V gene TRBV5-1; TCRdb indicates TRBD1, and absent DNA this call remains unverified. Germline loops: CDR1 SGHRS, CDR2 YFSETQ. The CDR3 is 16 residues long. The CDR3 here is CASSLAGTRSTYEQYF.

This chain uses TRBV4-3 with TRBJ2-1; TCRdb outputs TRBD2, but without DNA this stays unchecked. Germline V gene data show CDR1 as LGHNA and CDR2 as YSLEER. This CDR3 has 16 amino acids. The CDR3 region is CASSQEASGRGFEQFF.

The V and J genes are TRBV4-3 and TRBJ1-1. The germline V gene has CDR1 LGHNA and CDR2 YSLEER. There are 12 residues in the CDR3. CDR3 sequence: CASSQVGSRTFF.

The chain is built from TRBV5-1 and TRBJ2-7; the TRBD2 assignment by TCRdb is unverifiable without DNA. CDR1 and CDR2 (germline): SGHRS, YFSETQ. The CDR3 has 16 residues. Here the CDR3 reads CASSLSVSGGMGEQYF.

The rearrangement links TRBV7-2 to TRBJ1-1; the TCRdb call, TRBD1, lacks DNA for checking. This CDR3 is 16 amino acids long. Germline values: CDR1 SGHTA, CDR2 FQGNSA. CDR3 loop: CASILQGGGLNTEAFF.

V usage is TRBV7-8 and J usage is TRBJ1-4. This CDR3 is 15 amino acids long. Germline loops: CDR1 SGHVS, CDR2 FQNEAQ. This chain's CDR3 is CASSLGDTTNEKLFF. Full variable domain (rest looked up from reference TRBV7-8 and TRBJ1-4): GAGVSQSPRYKVAKRGQDVALRCDPISGHVSLFWYQQALGQGPEFLTYFQNEAQLDKSGLPSDRFFAERPEGSVSTLKIQRTQQEDSAVYLCASSLGDTTNEKLFFGSGTQLSVL.

CDR3: CASQEGPNSPLHF. This chain joins TRBV7-3 and TRBJ1-6. The CDR3 loop spans 13 amino acids. CDR1 SGHTA and CDR2 FQGTGA come from the germline V gene.